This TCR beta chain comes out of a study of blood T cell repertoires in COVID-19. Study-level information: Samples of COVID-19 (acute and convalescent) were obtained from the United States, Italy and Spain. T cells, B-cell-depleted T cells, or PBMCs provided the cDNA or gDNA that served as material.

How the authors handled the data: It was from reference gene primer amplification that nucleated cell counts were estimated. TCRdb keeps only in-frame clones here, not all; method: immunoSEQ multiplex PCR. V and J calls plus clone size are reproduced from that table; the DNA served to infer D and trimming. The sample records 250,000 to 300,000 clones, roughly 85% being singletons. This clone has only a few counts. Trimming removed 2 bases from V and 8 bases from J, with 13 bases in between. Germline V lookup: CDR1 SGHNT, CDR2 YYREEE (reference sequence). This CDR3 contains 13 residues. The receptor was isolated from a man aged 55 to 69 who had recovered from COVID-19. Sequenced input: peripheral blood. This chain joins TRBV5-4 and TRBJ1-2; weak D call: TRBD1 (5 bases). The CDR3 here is CASSFVGGKGYTF. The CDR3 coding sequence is TGTGCCAGCAGCTTTGTGGGGGGAAAGGGCTACACCTTC. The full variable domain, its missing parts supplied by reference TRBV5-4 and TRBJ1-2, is ETGVTQSPTHLIKTRGQQVTLRCSSQSGHNTVSWYQQALGQGPQFIFQYYREEENGRGNFPPRFSGLQFPNYSSELNVNALELDDSALYLCASSFVGGKGYTFGSGTRLTVV.